Below are 16 T cell receptor beta chains sequenced from a single sample in a study of T cell responses to AZD1222 COVID-19 vaccine. Some clones are missing from TCRdb's copy, which holds only in-frame ones; the method was immunoSEQ multiplex PCR. The sample has 90,000 to 130,000 clones, approximately 94% seen once; the top ten hold 2.5% to 3.5%. This specimen consisted of peripheral blood, obtained 28 days after the second AZD1222 dose. Receptor source: an adult who received the AZD1222 COVID-19 vaccine.

This clone has a single count. The chain recombines TRBV2 with TRBJ1-5; D unclear. Trimming pared 8 bases from V and 2 bases from J, leaving 22 bases between. CDR3 length equals 17 residues. Germline values: CDR1 SNHLY, CDR2 FYNNEI. CDR3 in amino acids: CASARVVWSNGNQPQHF. The CDR3 DNA reads as TGTGCCAGCGCTAGGGTGGTGTGGAGCAATGGCAATCAGCCCCAGCATTTT.

The CDR3: CASSREPDSNQPQHF. The CDR3 region has the DNA TGTGCCAGCAGTAGGGAGCCAGATAGCAATCAGCCCCAGCATTTT. V is TRBV6-6 and J is TRBJ1-5; D not resolved. Germline V CDR1 and CDR2: MNHNY, SVGAGI (reference sequence). Trimming stripped 5 bases from V and 0 bases from J, with 11 bases between. CDR3 length: 15 amino acids.

CDR3 sequence: CASSHSIYSPLHF. CDR3 sequence (DNA): TGCGCCAGCAGTCATTCGATTTACTCACCCCTCCACTTT. The rearrangement links TRBV23-1 to TRBJ1-6; D unresolved. TRBV23-1 has ORF status, its function being uncertain. Trimming removed 3 bases from V and 10 bases from J, with 10 bases in between. This CDR3 is 13 amino acids long.

J is TRBJ1-1 and V is TRBV11-3, with D possibly TRBD1 on 6 matching bases. Germline CDR1 reads SGHNT; CDR2 reads YENEEA. The V end was cut by 3 bases, the J end by 7 bases, with 21 bases between. The CDR3 is 16 residues long. The CDR3 sequence is CASSFSGAGPMGEAFF. Written as DNA, the CDR3 is TGTGCCAGCAGCTTTTCGGGGGCAGGTCCGATGGGTGAAGCTTTCTTT.

J is TRBJ2-7 and V is TRBV29-1; the D is unclear. CDR1 is SQVTM and CDR2 is ANQGSEA in the germline V gene. With 4 bases removed from V and 0 bases from J, the gap between germline ends came to 19 bases. The CDR3 extends over 16 amino acids. The CDR3 DNA reads TGCAGCGTTGGGAGCAGGTTAGCCGGCCCCTCCTACGAGCAGTACTTC. Residues: CSVGSRLAGPSYEQYF.

The CDR3 loop reads CASSLDRTTEAFF. CDR3 DNA sequence: TGCGCCAGCAGCTTAGACAGGACCACTGAAGCTTTCTTT. This chain joins TRBV5-1 and TRBJ1-1; TRBD1 might be the D (6 bases). CDR3 length: 13 residues. V gave up 2 bases and J gave up 4 bases, with 9 bases separating them. Looked up from germline, CDR1 is SGHRS and CDR2 is YFSETQ.

The chain couples TRBV27 to TRBJ2-2; TRBD2 matches at 7 bases. V was clipped by 5 bases and J by 3 bases; unmatched bases: 9. CDR3 length equals 16 residues. CDR1 and CDR2 from the germline V gene are MNHEY and SMNVEV (reference sequence). The CDR3 nucleotides are TGTGCCAGCAGTACCCCCCTAGCGGTTCACACCGGGGAGCTGTTTTTT. This sequence encodes CASSTPLAVHTGELFF.

In its sample, this clone was seen once. The chain couples TRBV11-3 to TRBJ2-7, with D hard to call. The CDR3 has 14 amino acids. CDR1 is SGHNT, CDR2 YENEEA, per germline. Trimming pared 1 base from V and 2 bases from J, leaving 9 bases between. The CDR3 DNA follows: TGTGCCAGCAGCTTAGCTGGGGTTACCTACGAGCAGTACTTC. This codes for CASSLAGVTYEQYF.

This clone has just one count. Other DNA sequences in the same sample also yield this CDR3. The chain links TRBV19 to TRBJ2-2, with a possible D match to TRBD2 (6 bases). There are 15 residues in the CDR3. CDR1 LNHDA and CDR2 SQIVND come from the germline V gene (reference sequence). V was pared by 1 base and J by 0 bases, with 6 bases between. The CDR3 bases are TGTGCCAGTAGTATAGGCGGGACGAACACCGGGGAGCTGTTTTTT. Translated: CASSIGGTNTGELFF.

The chain is built from TRBV6-5 and TRBJ1-1; 7 bases agree with TRBD1. Losses at the gene ends were 2 bases for V and 11 bases for J; bases not matched to a gene: 17. The CDR3 consists of 16 residues. Germline-derived CDR1 and CDR2 are MNHEY and SVGAGI. CDR3 amino acids: CASSYTQGGMHVMAFF. The CDR3 coding sequence is TGTGCCAGCAGTTACACCCAGGGGGGTATGCATGTCATGGCTTTCTTT.

The J gene is TRBJ2-7, the V gene TRBV5-6; D is ambiguous. Trimming took 0 bases from V and 5 from J, leaving 6 bases between them. This CDR3 contains 12 residues. Germline CDR1 SGHDT, CDR2 YYEEEE. The CDR3 spells CASSLGLDEQYF. The CDR3 DNA sequence: TGTGCCAGCAGCTTGGGGCTAGACGAGCAGTACTTC.

The genes are TRBV7-9 and TRBJ1-2; D not certain. Per the germline V gene, CDR1 is SEHNR and CDR2 is FQNEAQ (reference sequence). V dropped 2 bases and J dropped 6 bases, with 16 bases sitting between them. The CDR3 is 15 residues long. The CDR3 region has the DNA TGTGCCAGCAGCTTAAGGAAGGATCGTGGGGATGGCTACACCTTC. Its protein is CASSLRKDRGDGYTF.

The V and J genes are TRBV29-1 and TRBJ1-2; D is uncertain. Trimming removed 0 bases at V and 4 bases at J, with 9 bases between. This CDR3 is built from 13 residues. Germline-derived CDR1 and CDR2 are SQVTM and ANQGSEA. The CDR3 bases are TGCAGCGTTGAAGATTCTGGTCCCTATGGCTACACCTTC. Translating gives CSVEDSGPYGYTF.

The chain carries TRBV19 and TRBJ2-1, with 8 bases matching TRBD1. Trimming removed 7 bases from V and 6 bases from J; junction bases left unmatched: 20. Germline CDR1 reads LNHDA; CDR2 reads SQIVND (reference sequence). The CDR3 is 18 residues long. The CDR3 nucleotides read TGTGCCAGTACCATATCTCTCCTGACAGGGGCTAACATCAATGAGCAGTTCTTC. Its translation: CASTISLLTGANINEQFF.

The DNA of the CDR3 is TGCAGCGTTGAAGGGCAGAGAAGCTACGAGCAGTACTTC. Its protein product is CSVEGQRSYEQYF. V is TRBV29-1 and J is TRBJ2-7; D is ambiguous. CDR3 length: 13 residues. Trimming took off 1 base at V and 3 bases at J, with 10 bases between the two ends. Germline loops: CDR1 SQVTM, CDR2 ANQGSEA.

The chain joins TRBV2 to TRBJ1-1; maybe TRBD1 (6 bases). CDR1 SNHLY and CDR2 FYNNEI come from the germline V gene. The V end lost 4 bases, the J end lost 0 bases, and 18 bases lay between the germline ends. The CDR3 runs 17 residues. CDR3 in DNA: TGTGCCAGCAGTGTCTCCAGGGGTTTTAAGATGAACACTGAAGCTTTCTTT. Translated, it gives CASSVSRGFKMNTEAFF.